What follows is one T cell receptor beta chain and its context. As handled by the study authors: Amplified reference gene primers provided the basis for estimating nucleated cell counts. Profiled with immunoSEQ multiplex PCR; TCRdb holds only in-frame clones, not every one. From that table come the V and J calls and clone size; the DNA was used to work out D and trimming. The sample records about 34,000 clones, 75% to 90% being singletons. CDR3 length: 16 amino acids. Germline assignment: CDR1 LNHDA and CDR2 SQIVND (reference sequence). V gave up 1 base and J gave up 3 bases, with 15 bases separating them. The sample is drawn from a study of blood T cell repertoires in COVID-19. Study details: Italy, Spain and the United States were the sources of the convalescent and acute COVID-19 samples.

The source is an older woman with acute or convalescent COVID-19. The genes are TRBV19 and TRBJ2-5, with D maybe TRBD1 (7 bases). The source material was peripheral blood. The CDR3 spells CASSIAGGQTKETQYF. The CDR3 bases are TGTGCCAGTAGTATAGCCGGGGGACAGACGAAAGAGACCCAGTACTTC. The whole variable domain, remainder taken from reference TRBV19 and TRBJ2-5, is DGGITQSPKYLFRKEGQNVTLSCEQNLNHDAMYWYRQDPGQGLRLIYYSQIVNDFQKGDIAEGYSVSREKKESFPLTVTSAQKNPTAFYLCASSIAGGQTKETQYFGPGTRLLVL.